A selection of T cell receptor beta chains follows, all from one sample in a study of blood T cell repertoires in COVID-19. The table came from immunoSEQ multiplex PCR; TCRdb's copy has only in-frame clones and leaves some out. The table lists fewer than 250,000 clones, over 75% of them singletons. The specimen sequenced was peripheral blood. The receptors were sampled from a man aged 50-59 years with COVID-19, enrolled during active disease. The CDR3 runs from the conserved cysteine through the conserved F or W. The order of the fields is V gene, J gene, clone size, D gene, CDR3 DNA, CDR3 protein. A D gene is named only where the DNA matches it firmly. Some rows have no size entry. The others give once, few or many, or a class for an expanded clone.

TRBV3-1/TRBV3-2	TRBJ2-1	-	-	TGTGCCAGCAGCCAAGAAGGGACATCCTCCTACAATGAGCAGTTCTTC	CASSQEGTSSYNEQFF
TRBV30	TRBJ1-6	-	TRBD1	TGTGCCTGGAGTGTACAGACAGGGGGTAATTCACCCCTCCACTTT	CAWSVQTGGNSPLHF
TRBV5-1	TRBJ1-2	-	TRBD1	TGCGCCAGCAGCTTGGAGGCCCCCGGGACAGGGGCCTTTGGCTACACCTTC	CASSLEAPGTGAFGYTF
TRBV7-9	TRBJ2-3	-	TRBD2	TGTGCCAGCAGCTTAGATAGCGGGACGGTATTAGATACGCAGTATTTT	CASSLDSGTVLDTQYF
TRBV4-2	TRBJ2-5	-	-	TGTGCCAGCAGCCAAAACCTCGGGGTACGAGGGGGATCAGAGACCCAGTACTTC	CASSQNLGVRGGSETQYF
TRBV30	TRBJ2-7	few	TRBD1	TGTGCCTGGGCAACCGGGACAGGGACACACGAGCAGTACTTC	CAWATGTGTHEQYF
TRBV7-9	TRBJ1-4	-	-	TGTGCCAGCAGCCCCTCAGGGGAAGTCATGTTTTTT	CASSPSGEVMFF
TRBV5-1	TRBJ2-1	-	TRBD2	TGCGCCAGCAGCTTGCGCTTTCCGGGACTAGCGGGAGGGAGCTCCTACAATGAGCAGTTCTTC	CASSLRFPGLAGGSSYNEQFF
TRBV11-2	TRBJ2-1	-	-	TGTGCCAGCAGCTCCCTTTATGAGCAGTTCTTC	CASSSLYEQFF
TRBV2	TRBJ1-1	once	-	TGTGCCAGCAGTGGCTTAGGAGTCTGGGCGTCGGGAACTGAAGCTTTCTTT	CASSGLGVWASGTEAFF
TRBV6-5	TRBJ1-1	-	-	TGTGCCAGCAGTTTGGGCATTGGCACTGAAGCTTTCTTT	CASSLGIGTEAFF
TRBV4-3	TRBJ2-2	few	TRBD2	TGCGCCAGCAGCCAAGCCAGCGGGGGACTGAACACCGGGGAGCTGTTTTTT	CASSQASGGLNTGELFF
TRBV14	TRBJ1-1	-	-	TGTGCCAGCAGCCAGAAGACTGGGTTTGAAGCTTTCTTT	CASSQKTGFEAFF
TRBV15	TRBJ1-6	-	TRBD1	TGTGCCACCAGCCAAGACAGGGATTATAATTCACCCCTCCACTTT	CATSQDRDYNSPLHF
TRBV5-4	TRBJ1-2	-	TRBD1	TGTGCCAGCAGCTCCCTGACAGGGGTGGGGGATGGCTACACCTTC	CASSSLTGVGDGYTF